Shown below are 16 T cell receptor beta chains from a single sample sequenced in a study. TCRdb ran MiXCR on the 5' RACE reads and lists one entry per CDR3 protein. This table has about 41,000 distinct CDR3 sequences, roughly 27% appearing once. Sequencing was carried out using memory CD4+ T cells sorted from a lymph node. Subset described: memory CD4+ T cells, CD4+CD45RO+CD25-. These receptors were collected from a female donor with breast cancer.

This clonotype was observed a handful of times. CDR3 sequence (DNA): TGCGCCAGCAGGGACAGTAGCTCACCCCTCCACTTT. It codes for CASRDSSSPLHF. J is TRBJ1-6 and V is TRBV10-2, with a weak D call TRBD1 (6 bases). V shed 6 bases and J shed 10 bases, with 10 bases lying between them. CDR3 size: 12 residues. Germline-derived CDR1 and CDR2 are WSHSY and SAAADI.

This clonotype was seen repeatedly, ten times or more. V is TRBV12-3 or TRBV12-4 and J is TRBJ2-5; TRBD1 aligns across 7 bases. Germline trimming cut 2 bases from V and 4 bases from J; bases unmatched to any gene: 4. CDR3 length: 14 amino acids. CDR3 DNA sequence: TGTGCCAGCAGTTTAACAGGGGTCAGAGAGACCCAGTACTTC. Translating it yields CASSLTGVRETQYF.

This clonotype occurred many times. The chain links TRBV5-4 to TRBJ2-2; no clear D. This CDR3 contains 15 residues. Germline CDR1 is SGHNT and CDR2 is YYREEE (reference sequence). V lost 2 bases and J lost 0, with 8 bases in between. The CDR3 DNA reads TGTGCCAGCAGCTTAAGAAGCTCGAACACCGGGGAGCTGTTTTTT. It codes for CASSLRSSNTGELFF.

As regards this clonotype: One end of the junction is discordant with germline, which a read error may explain. The genes are TRBV10-3 and TRBJ2-1; D is ambiguous. The germline V gene encodes CDR1 ENHRY and CDR2 SYGVKD. This CDR3 has 16 residues. CDR3 sequence (DNA): TGTGCCACCAGTGAGTCGCAAGGAAGCTCCTACAATGAGCAGTTCTTC. This gives the protein CATSESQGSSYNEQFF.

This clonotype was found many times. V and J are TRBV27 and TRBJ2-7; 7 nucleotides agree with TRBD1. The germline CDR1 and CDR2 sequences are MNHEY and SMNVEV (reference sequence). This CDR3 has 14 residues. Unmatched junction bases numbered 7, after V lost 6 bases and J lost 2 bases. The CDR3 DNA is TGTGCCAGCAGCTCTATCGGGACAGCCTACGAGCAGTACTTC. The encoded protein is CASSSIGTAYEQYF.

A few counts support this clonotype. The CDR3 reads CASSFQGITGELFF. The CDR3 DNA reads as TGTGCCAGCAGTTTCCAGGGGATCACCGGGGAGCTGTTTTTT. This chain uses TRBV12-3 or TRBV12-4 with TRBJ2-2; possible D gene TRBD1, 6 bases. The CDR3 contains 14 residues. V lost 3 bases and J lost 4, with 9 bases in between.

The V call is TRBV29-1, the J call TRBJ1-1; maybe TRBD1 (5 bases). The V gene lost 0 bases and the J gene lost 0 bases, with 11 bases spanning the gap. This CDR3 contains 15 residues. In germline, CDR1 is SQVTM, CDR2 ANQGSEA. The CDR3 DNA is TGCAGCGTTGAAGACGGGGGTGCGGTGAACACTGAAGCTTTCTTT. As protein: CSVEDGGAVNTEAFF.

The genes are TRBV10-3 and TRBJ2-7, with D tentatively TRBD1 (5 bases). CDR3 length: 13 residues. Trimming cost V 4 bases and J 6 bases, with 13 bases left between them. Germline V gives CDR1 ENHRY, CDR2 SYGVKD. The DNA of the CDR3 is TGTGCCATCAGTGTAGGCAGGGTATCCGAGCAGTACTTC. Its translation: CAISVGRVSEQYF.

V is TRBV9 and J is TRBJ2-3; a weak D match, TRBD2 (6 bases). The V gene's germline CDR1 is SGDLS and CDR2 YYNGEE. This CDR3 is built from 14 residues. V lost 0 bases and J 5 bases, leaving 10 bases between the germline ends. The CDR3 DNA reads as TGTGCCAGCAGCGTAGGCGGAGGGATAGATACGCAGTATTTT. Amino acids: CASSVGGGIDTQYF.

A few counts support this clonotype. The rearrangement links TRBV29-1 to TRBJ2-2, with D possibly being TRBD2 (5 bases). CDR3 size: 16 residues. Germline V gene sequence: CDR1 SQVTM, CDR2 ANQGSEA. Trimming took off 1 base at V and 3 bases at J, with 15 bases between the two ends. The chain's CDR3 is CSVEGRESGHTGELFF. In nucleotides, the CDR3 is TGCAGCGTTGAAGGCCGAGAAAGCGGTCACACCGGGGAGCTGTTTTTT.

The table lists this clonotype with a few counts. The chain uses TRBV24-1 and TRBJ2-5; D not certain. With 3 bases removed from V and 2 bases from J, the gap between germline ends came to 15 bases. The CDR3 covers 16 residues. Germline V CDR1 and CDR2: KGHDR, SFDVKD. The DNA of the CDR3 is TGTGCCACCAGTGATGGAGACTCACCCCGTCAAGAGACCCAGTACTTC. Its protein product is CATSDGDSPRQETQYF.

V is TRBV30 and J is TRBJ2-1; TRBD2 aligns across 11 bases. The germline gives CDR1 GTSNPN, CDR2 SVGIG (reference sequence). The CDR3 loop spans 17 amino acids. Trimming removed 1 base from V and 1 base from J; junction bases left unmatched: 6. CDR3 sequence (DNA): TGTGCCTGGAGTGATCCGGGACTAGCGGAATCCTACAATGAGCAGTTCTTC. Protein: CAWSDPGLAESYNEQFF.

This chain links TRBV6-5 with TRBJ2-7; no reliable D call. The CDR3 has 13 amino acids. Germline V gene lookup returns CDR1 MNHEY and CDR2 SVGAGI. V was clipped by 3 bases and J by 3 bases, with 9 bases between them. The CDR3 loop is CASSYKTSYEQYF. The CDR3 DNA reads as TGTGCCAGCAGTTATAAGACAAGCTACGAGCAGTACTTC.

The chain joins TRBV5-1 to TRBJ2-1; the D gene could be TRBD1 or TRBD2 (5 bases each). The CDR3 is made up of 14 amino acids. V shed 5 bases and J shed 7 bases, with 16 bases lying between them. Germline values: CDR1 SGHRS, CDR2 YFSETQ. The CDR3 loop reads CASRRDPVGNEQFF. As DNA, the CDR3 is TGCGCCAGCAGAAGGGACCCGGTGGGAAATGAGCAGTTCTTC.

This clonotype showed up just a few times. The V call is TRBV5-1, the J call TRBJ2-1; D is unresolved. CDR3 length: 15 amino acids. V was pared by 0 bases and J by 4 bases, with 11 bases between. Germline CDR1 SGHRS, CDR2 YFSETQ. The CDR3 reads CASSLGLGQYNEQFF. DNA for the CDR3: TGCGCCAGCAGCTTGGGTCTAGGGCAGTACAATGAGCAGTTCTTC.

The J gene is TRBJ1-6, the V gene TRBV20-1; 11 nucleotides line up with TRBD1. Trimming cost V 2 bases and J 7 bases; bases outside gene matches: 7. The germline gives CDR1 DFQATT, CDR2 SNEGSKA (reference sequence). This CDR3 has 16 amino acids. The CDR3 region is CSARRGQGAQNSPLHF. As DNA, the CDR3 is TGCAGTGCTAGACGAGGACAGGGGGCGCAAAATTCACCCCTCCACTTT.